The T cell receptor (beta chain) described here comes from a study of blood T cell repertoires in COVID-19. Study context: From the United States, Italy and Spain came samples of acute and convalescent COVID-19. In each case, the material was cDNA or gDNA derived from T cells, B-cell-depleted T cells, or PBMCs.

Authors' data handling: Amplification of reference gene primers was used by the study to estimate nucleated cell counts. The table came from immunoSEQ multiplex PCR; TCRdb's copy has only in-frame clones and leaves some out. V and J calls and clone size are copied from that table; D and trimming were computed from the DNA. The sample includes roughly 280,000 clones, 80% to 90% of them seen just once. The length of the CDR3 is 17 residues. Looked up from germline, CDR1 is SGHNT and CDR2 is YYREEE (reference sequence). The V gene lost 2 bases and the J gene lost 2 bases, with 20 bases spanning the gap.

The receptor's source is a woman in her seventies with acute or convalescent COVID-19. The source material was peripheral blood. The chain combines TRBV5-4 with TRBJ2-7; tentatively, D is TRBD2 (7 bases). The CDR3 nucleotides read TGTGCCAGCAGCTTAGGGGGTCGCGGGGGCCCCACCTACGAGCAGTACTTC. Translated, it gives CASSLGGRGGPTYEQYF. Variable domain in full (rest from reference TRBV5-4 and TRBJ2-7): ETGVTQSPTHLIKTRGQQVTLRCSSQSGHNTVSWYQQALGQGPQFIFQYYREEENGRGNFPPRFSGLQFPNYSSELNVNALELDDSALYLCASSLGGRGGPTYEQYFGPGTRLTVT.